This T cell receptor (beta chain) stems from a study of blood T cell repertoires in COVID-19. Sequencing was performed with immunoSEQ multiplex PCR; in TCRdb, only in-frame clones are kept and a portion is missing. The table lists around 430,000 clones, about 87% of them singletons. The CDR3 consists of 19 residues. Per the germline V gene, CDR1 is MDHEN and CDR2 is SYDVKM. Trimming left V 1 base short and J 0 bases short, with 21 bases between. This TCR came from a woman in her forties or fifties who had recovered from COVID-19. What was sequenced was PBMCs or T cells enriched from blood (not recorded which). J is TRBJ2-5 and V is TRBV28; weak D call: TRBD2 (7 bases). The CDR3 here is CASSLSPSLVGGHQETQYF. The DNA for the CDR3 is TGTGCCAGCAGTTTATCCCCTTCCTTGGTGGGGGGGCACCAAGAGACCCAGTACTTC.